A selection of T cell receptor beta chains follows, all from one sample in a study of shared clonotypes between healthy human individuals. Clones were read by immunoSEQ multiplex PCR, and TCRdb kept only the in-frame ones, dropping some. The profile shows around 560,000 clones, approximately 95% of them singletons. Sequenced material: naive CD8+ T cells sorted from blood. The receptors here all came from a woman aged 25 to 45 in good health. Each CDR3 is given with its conserved first and last residue. Each record gives: D gene, CDR3 length, clone size, V gene, J gene, CDR3 protein, CDR3 DNA. A D gene is named only where the DNA matches it firmly. Clone size is not always given. Where it is, it says once, few, many or a class for expanded clones.

d_gene: NA
len: 15
abundance: NA
v_gene: TRBV27
j_gene: TRBJ2-5
CDR3aa: CASRVLDGGRETQYF
CDR3nt: TGTGCCAGCCGGGTATTGGACGGCGGGCGGGAGACCCAGTACTTC

d_gene: TRBD2
len: 15
abundance: NA
v_gene: TRBV5-4
j_gene: TRBJ2-7
CDR3aa: CASSPGGGNPYEQYF
CDR3nt: TGTGCCAGCAGCCCCGGCGGGGGGAATCCCTACGAGCAGTACTTC

d_gene: NA
len: 14
abundance: NA
v_gene: TRBV7-8
j_gene: TRBJ2-5
CDR3aa: CASSQGHRRETQYF
CDR3nt: TGTGCCAGCAGCCAAGGACACCGCCGGGAGACCCAGTACTTC

d_gene: TRBD1
len: 13
abundance: NA
v_gene: TRBV27
j_gene: TRBJ1-5
CDR3aa: CASGRQGGQPQHF
CDR3nt: TGTGCCAGCGGGAGACAGGGTGGTCAGCCCCAGCATTTT

d_gene: NA
len: 11
abundance: once
v_gene: TRBV19
j_gene: TRBJ1-1
CDR3aa: CASSYGHGAFF
CDR3nt: TGTGCCAGTAGTTACGGGCACGGAGCTTTCTTT

d_gene: TRBD1
len: 15
abundance: once
v_gene: TRBV27
j_gene: TRBJ1-1
CDR3aa: CASSSPGQMNTEAFF
CDR3nt: TGTGCCAGCAGTTCCCCGGGACAGATGAACACTGAAGCTTTCTTT

d_gene: TRBD2
len: 14
abundance: NA
v_gene: TRBV7-6
j_gene: TRBJ2-7
CDR3aa: CASTGGLSSYEQYF
CDR3nt: TGTGCCAGCACGGGGGGGTTGAGCTCCTACGAGCAGTACTTC

d_gene: NA
len: 13
abundance: NA
v_gene: TRBV4-1
j_gene: TRBJ1-1
CDR3aa: CASSQENKGEAFF
CDR3nt: TGCGCCAGCAGCCAAGAAAATAAGGGGGAAGCTTTCTTT

d_gene: NA
len: 16
abundance: NA
v_gene: TRBV6-5
j_gene: TRBJ2-1
CDR3aa: CASSYSMVSGYNEQFF
CDR3nt: TGTGCCAGCAGTTACTCGATGGTTAGCGGCTACAATGAGCAGTTCTTC

d_gene: NA
len: 14
abundance: NA
v_gene: TRBV18
j_gene: TRBJ1-1
CDR3aa: CATFQGGMDTEAFF
CDR3nt: TGTGCCACCTTCCAAGGAGGAATGGACACTGAAGCTTTCTTT

d_gene: TRBD2
len: 14
abundance: NA
v_gene: TRBV29-1
j_gene: TRBJ2-1
CDR3aa: CSVGELAGGPGQFF
CDR3nt: TGCAGCGTTGGGGAGCTAGCGGGAGGGCCTGGGCAGTTCTTC

d_gene: NA
len: 14
abundance: NA
v_gene: TRBV5-1
j_gene: TRBJ2-2
CDR3aa: CASRGGAGAGELFF
CDR3nt: TGCGCCAGCAGGGGGGGCGCAGGTGCCGGGGAGCTGTTTTTT

d_gene: NA
len: 12
abundance: once
v_gene: TRBV15
j_gene: TRBJ2-4
CDR3aa: CATSSLGDIQYF
CDR3nt: TGTGCCACCAGCTCACTTGGGGATATTCAGTACTTC

d_gene: NA
len: 13
abundance: NA
v_gene: TRBV28
j_gene: TRBJ2-4
CDR3aa: CASSFPPGSRQYF
CDR3nt: TGTGCCAGCAGTTTCCCCCCGGGATCTCGGCAGTACTTC

d_gene: NA
len: 12
abundance: NA
v_gene: TRBV27
j_gene: TRBJ1-1
CDR3aa: CASGPPNTEAFF
CDR3nt: TGTGCCAGCGGCCCACCAAACACTGAAGCTTTCTTT

d_gene: NA
len: 15
abundance: NA
v_gene: TRBV19
j_gene: TRBJ1-2
CDR3aa: CASSIDVETDYGYTF
CDR3nt: TGTGCCAGTAGTATAGATGTCGAGACAGACTATGGCTACACCTTC

d_gene: NA
len: 17
abundance: NA
v_gene: TRBV6-1
j_gene: TRBJ1-1
CDR3aa: CASSETRQLSPNTEAFF
CDR3nt: TGTGCCAGCAGTGAAACTCGACAACTAAGCCCGAACACTGAAGCTTTCTTT

d_gene: TRBD1
len: 17
abundance: NA
v_gene: TRBV6-1
j_gene: TRBJ2-2
CDR3aa: CASSESGGIGLSGELFF
CDR3nt: TGTGCCAGCAGTGAATCAGGGGGCATCGGCCTTTCCGGGGAGCTGTTTTTT

d_gene: NA
len: 12
abundance: NA
v_gene: TRBV19
j_gene: TRBJ2-1
CDR3aa: CASRTSYNEQFF
CDR3nt: TGTGCCAGCCGGACCTCCTACAATGAGCAGTTCTTC

d_gene: NA
len: 16
abundance: NA
v_gene: TRBV7-9
j_gene: TRBJ2-7
CDR3aa: CASSLGEEEGVYEQYF
CDR3nt: TGTGCCAGCAGCTTAGGAGAGGAGGAGGGTGTCTACGAGCAGTACTTC